This TCR beta chain was identified in a study of blood T cells in healthy people across ages. This CDR3 has 14 amino acids. Germline V gives CDR1 MDHEN, CDR2 SYDVKM. V was pared by 7 bases and J by 3 bases, with 15 bases between. Isolation yielded PBMCs, at least 7 million per sample, in every case. The use of a sample-barcoded 5' primer and a J-beta primer mix characterized a second PCR of roughly 6 to 11 cycles. TCRdb passed the 5' RACE reads through MiXCR, listing each CDR3 protein once. The sample has more than 1,400,000 distinct CDR3 sequences, 42% seen once. The genes are TRBV28 and TRBJ1-2, with a tentative D call TRBD1 (6 bases). The sequencing input was blood. The clonotype was recovered from a young woman in good health. Written as DNA, the CDR3 is TGTGCCAGCACTCAGGGGAATGAGGACTATGGCTACACCTTC. Translation: CASTQGNEDYGYTF.